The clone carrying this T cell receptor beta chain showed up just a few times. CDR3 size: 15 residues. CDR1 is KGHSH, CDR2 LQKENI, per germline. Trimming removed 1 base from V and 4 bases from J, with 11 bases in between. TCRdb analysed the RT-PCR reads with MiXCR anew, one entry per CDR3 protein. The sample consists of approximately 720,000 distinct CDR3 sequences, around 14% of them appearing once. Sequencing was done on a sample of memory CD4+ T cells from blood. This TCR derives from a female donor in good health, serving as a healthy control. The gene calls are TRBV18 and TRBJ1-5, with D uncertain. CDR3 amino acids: CASSPLKADNQPQHF. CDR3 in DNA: TGTGCCAGCTCACCACTTAAGGCAGATAATCAGCCCCAGCATTTT.